Shown below are 5 T cell receptor beta chains from a single sample sequenced in a study of spatial heterogeneity in lung cancer. TCRdb re-derived calls from the 5' RACE reads in MiXCR, one entry per CDR3 protein. The sample consists of over 75,000 distinct CDR3 sequences, approximately 18% of them appearing once. Indicated time point: sample taken at primary tumor resection. The study sequenced unsorted whole RNA from tumor, nontumor lung or frozen PBMC. The starting material was PBMCs, obtained at surgery. The receptors shown here come from a male donor with early-stage non-small cell lung cancer.

Concerning this clonotype: It is likely a read error, because the conserved phenylalanine at the end of the CDR3 is missing. The genes are TRBV4-1 and TRBJ1-1; no reliable D call. This CDR3 has 13 amino acids. Trimming shortened V by 1 base and J by 3 bases, and 6 bases separated the two germline ends. Germline V lookup: CDR1 MGHRA, CDR2 YSYEKL. The CDR3 loop reads CASSQARYTEAFS. The CDR3 nucleotides read TGCGCCAGCAGCCAAGCCAGGTACACTGAAGCTTTCTCT.

This sequence joins TRBV5-5 and TRBJ2-1, with 11 bases identical to TRBD1. V shed 4 bases, J shed 6 bases, and the junction held 9 bases outside the gene matches. The germline CDR1 and CDR2 sequences are SGHKS and YYEKEE (reference sequence). CDR3 length: 16 residues. Here the CDR3 DNA reads TGTGCCAGCAGCCGCGCAGCCGGGACAGGGGGCAATGAGCAGTTCTTC. As protein: CASSRAAGTGGNEQFF.

The DNA for the CDR3 is TGTGCCAGCAGCCCCATACGACAGGCCAACTATGGCTACACCTTC. Protein product: CASSPIRQANYGYTF. The rearrangement joins TRBV5-6 to TRBJ1-2; TRBD1 might be the D (6 bases). CDR3 length: 15 residues. The ends were cut back, 4 bases at V and 2 bases at J, with 15 bases in the middle. Germline assignment: CDR1 SGHDT and CDR2 YYEEEE.

The rearrangement joins TRBV4-3 to TRBJ2-1, with D perhaps matching TRBD1 or TRBD2 (5 bases each). The length of the CDR3 is 13 residues. Deletions cut 1 base from V and 5 bases from J, with 6 bases between. Germline V lookup: CDR1 LGHNA, CDR2 YSLEER. The CDR3 sequence: CASSQGGNNEQFF. For the CDR3, the DNA is TGCGCCAGCAGCCAAGGGGGGAACAATGAGCAGTTCTTC.

Of note for this clonotype: One end of the junction does not line up with germline, which may come from a read error. The rearrangement uses TRBV6-1 and TRBJ2-5; D possibly corresponds to TRBD2 (6 bases). CDR3 length equals 13 residues. Germline CDR1 is MNHNS and CDR2 is SASEGT. DNA for the CDR3: TGTGCCAGCTCCCGCGGGACTTTAGAGGCCCAGTACTTC. Protein product: CASSRGTLEAQYF.